The clone carrying this TCR beta chain was counted only a few times. The V end was cut by 6 bases, the J end by 6 bases, with 12 bases between. The CDR3 covers 12 residues. The germline V gene has CDR1 SGDLS and CDR2 YYNGEE. Attached unique molecular identifiers marked individual cDNA molecules. TCRdb used MiXCR to reprocess the 5' RACE reads, holding one entry per CDR3 protein. Among some 60,000 distinct CDR3 sequences, roughly 10% were seen once, and the ten largest hold 8.5% to 9%. This sample was taken from a study of early T cells in non-severe SARS-CoV-2 infection. Study at large: RNA in bulk from unsorted whole blood was sequenced, and chains were unpaired.

This chain joins TRBV9 and TRBJ1-2; D unclear. The receptor comes from an adult who was a healthcare worker with PCR-confirmed SARS-CoV-2 infection or an uninfected control (not recorded which). The sample taken for sequencing was whole blood. The CDR3, as DNA: TGTGCCAGCAACCAACTTGGTCATGGCTACACCTTC. Translation: CASNQLGHGYTF.